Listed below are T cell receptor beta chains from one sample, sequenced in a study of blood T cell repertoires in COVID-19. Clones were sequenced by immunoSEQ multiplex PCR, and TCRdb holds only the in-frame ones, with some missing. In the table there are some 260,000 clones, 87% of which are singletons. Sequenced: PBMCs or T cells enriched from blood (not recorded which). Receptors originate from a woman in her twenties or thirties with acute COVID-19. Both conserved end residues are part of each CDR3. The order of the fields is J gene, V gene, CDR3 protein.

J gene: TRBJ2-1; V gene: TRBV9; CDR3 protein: CASSFTSVSYNEQFF
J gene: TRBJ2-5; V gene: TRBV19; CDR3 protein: CASSTDTAPQETQYF
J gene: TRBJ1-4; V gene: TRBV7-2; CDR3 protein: CASSPTGGATNEKLFF
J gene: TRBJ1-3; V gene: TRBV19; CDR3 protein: CASSIDPGRKTGNTIYF
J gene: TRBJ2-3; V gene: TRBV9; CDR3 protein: CASSVEMGLSLTDTQYF
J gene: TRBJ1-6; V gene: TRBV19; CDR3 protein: CASHPGYGSNSPLHF
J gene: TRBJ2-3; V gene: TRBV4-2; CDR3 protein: CASSQKTSGGADTQYF
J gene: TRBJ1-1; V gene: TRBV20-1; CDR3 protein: CSASWNTEAFF
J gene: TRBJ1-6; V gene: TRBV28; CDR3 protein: CASSLGSGDIDYNSPLHF
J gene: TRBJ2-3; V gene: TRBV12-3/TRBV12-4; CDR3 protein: CASSFEGTQYF
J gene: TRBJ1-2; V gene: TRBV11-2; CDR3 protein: CASSLGDSPWRTF
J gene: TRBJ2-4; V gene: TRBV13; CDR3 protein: CASSLEGQGNTKNIQYF
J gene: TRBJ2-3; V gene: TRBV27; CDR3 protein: CASSWAIVPTTDTQYF
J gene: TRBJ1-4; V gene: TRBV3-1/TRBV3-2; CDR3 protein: CASSRFRTGENEKLFF
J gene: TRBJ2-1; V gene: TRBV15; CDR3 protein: CATSRVGGNEQFF
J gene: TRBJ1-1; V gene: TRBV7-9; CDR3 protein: CASSLVVGGTEAFF
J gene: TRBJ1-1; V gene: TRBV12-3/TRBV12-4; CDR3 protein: CASSFGQGEAFF
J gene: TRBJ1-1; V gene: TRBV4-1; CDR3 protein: CASSQVQTGGRGTEAFF
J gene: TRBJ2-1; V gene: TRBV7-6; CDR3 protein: CASSFGRGGGEQFF
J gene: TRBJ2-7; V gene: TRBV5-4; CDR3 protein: CASSLEAGLSLYEQYF
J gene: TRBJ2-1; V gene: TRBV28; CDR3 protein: CASSFPPAGVRNEQFF
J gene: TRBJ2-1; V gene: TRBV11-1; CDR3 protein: CASSLPGSYNEQFF
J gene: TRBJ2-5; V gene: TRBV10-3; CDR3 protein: CAISESTGEETQYF
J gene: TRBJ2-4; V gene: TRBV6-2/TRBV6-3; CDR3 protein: CASSYGALKNIQYF
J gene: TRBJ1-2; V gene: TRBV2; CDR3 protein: CASSDKADFYGYTF
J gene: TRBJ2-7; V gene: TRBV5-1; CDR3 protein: CASSLSGGLGEQYF
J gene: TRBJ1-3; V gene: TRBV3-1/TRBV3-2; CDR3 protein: CASSQTTQGRNTIYF
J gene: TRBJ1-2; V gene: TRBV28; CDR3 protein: CASSFLGASDGYTF
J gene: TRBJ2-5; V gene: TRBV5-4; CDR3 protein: CASGRDNQETQYF
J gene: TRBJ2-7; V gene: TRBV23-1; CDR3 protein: CASSQSEVLSSYEQYF
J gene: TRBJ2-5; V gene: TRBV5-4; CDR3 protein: CASSLGGDQETQYF
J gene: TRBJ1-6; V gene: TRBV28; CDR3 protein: CASSLIGQGYNSPLHF
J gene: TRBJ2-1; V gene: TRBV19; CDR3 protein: CASSIAAGGPYNEQFF
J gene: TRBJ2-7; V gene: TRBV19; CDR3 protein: CASSFSGKHEQYF
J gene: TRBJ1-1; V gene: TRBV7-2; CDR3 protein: CASSLPGVDTEAFF
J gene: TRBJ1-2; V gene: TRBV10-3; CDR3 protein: CAISESTGGNYGYTF
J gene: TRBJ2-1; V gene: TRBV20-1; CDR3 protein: CSASLQGKHEQFF
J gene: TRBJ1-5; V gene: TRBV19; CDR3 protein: CASSSGQGAIQPQHF
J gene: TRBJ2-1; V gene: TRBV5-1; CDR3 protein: CASSLGQTSYNEQFF
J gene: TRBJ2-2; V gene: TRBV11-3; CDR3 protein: CASSAYRAFNTGELFF
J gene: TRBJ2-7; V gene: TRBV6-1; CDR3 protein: CASSDTTQGYEQYF
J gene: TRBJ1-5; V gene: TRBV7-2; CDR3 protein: CASSGGLFNQPQHF